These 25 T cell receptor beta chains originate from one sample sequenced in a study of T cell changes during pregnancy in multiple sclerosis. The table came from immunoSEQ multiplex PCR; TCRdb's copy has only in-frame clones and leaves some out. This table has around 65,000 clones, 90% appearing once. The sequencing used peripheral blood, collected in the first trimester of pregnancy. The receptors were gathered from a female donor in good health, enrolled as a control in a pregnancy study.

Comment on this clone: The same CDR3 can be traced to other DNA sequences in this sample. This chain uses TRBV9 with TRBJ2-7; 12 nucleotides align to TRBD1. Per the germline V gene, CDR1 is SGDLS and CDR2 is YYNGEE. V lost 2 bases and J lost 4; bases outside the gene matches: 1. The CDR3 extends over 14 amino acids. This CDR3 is CASSVGQGAYEQYF. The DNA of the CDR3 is TGTGCCAGCAGCGTGGGACAGGGGGCATACGAGCAGTACTTC.

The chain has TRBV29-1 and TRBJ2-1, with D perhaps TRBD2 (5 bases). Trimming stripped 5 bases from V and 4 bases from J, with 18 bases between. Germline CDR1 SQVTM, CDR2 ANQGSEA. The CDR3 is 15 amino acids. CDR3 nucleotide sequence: TGCAGCGTTCTGGCGGTGCGGGTACCATACAATGAGCAGTTCTTC. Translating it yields CSVLAVRVPYNEQFF.

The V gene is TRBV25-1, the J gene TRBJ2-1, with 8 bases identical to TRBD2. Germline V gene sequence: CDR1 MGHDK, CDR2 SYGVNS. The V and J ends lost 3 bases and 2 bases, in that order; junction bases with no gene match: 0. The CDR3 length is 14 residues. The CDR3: CASSDGGAYNEQFF. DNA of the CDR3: TGTGCCAGCAGTGACGGGGGGGCCTACAATGAGCAGTTCTTC.

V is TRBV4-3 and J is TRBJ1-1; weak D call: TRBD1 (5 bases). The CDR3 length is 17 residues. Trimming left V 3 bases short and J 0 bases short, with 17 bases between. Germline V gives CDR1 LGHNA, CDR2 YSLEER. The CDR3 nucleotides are TGCGCCAGCAGCCACCCCCCGGACACAGGATTGAACACTGAAGCTTTCTTT. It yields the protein CASSHPPDTGLNTEAFF.

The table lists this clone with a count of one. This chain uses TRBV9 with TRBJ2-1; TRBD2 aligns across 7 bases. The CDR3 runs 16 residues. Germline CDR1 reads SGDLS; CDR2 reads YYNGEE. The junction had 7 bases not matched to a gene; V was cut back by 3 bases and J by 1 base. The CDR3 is CASSGITGGSYNEQFF. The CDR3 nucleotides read TGTGCCAGCAGCGGGATAACGGGGGGATCCTACAATGAGCAGTTCTTC.

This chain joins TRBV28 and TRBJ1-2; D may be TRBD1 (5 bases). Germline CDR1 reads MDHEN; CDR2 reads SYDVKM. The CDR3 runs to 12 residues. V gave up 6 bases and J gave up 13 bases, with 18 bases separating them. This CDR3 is CASREPIRDSTF. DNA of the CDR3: TGTGCCAGCAGGGAACCCATCCGGGACTCCACCTTC.

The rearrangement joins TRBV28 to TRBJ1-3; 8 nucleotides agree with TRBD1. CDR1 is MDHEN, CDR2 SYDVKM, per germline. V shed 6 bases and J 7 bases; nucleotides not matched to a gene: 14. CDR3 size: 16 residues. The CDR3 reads CASSSFGPRQGNTIYF. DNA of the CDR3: TGTGCCAGCAGCTCTTTCGGCCCCCGACAGGGGAACACCATATATTTT.

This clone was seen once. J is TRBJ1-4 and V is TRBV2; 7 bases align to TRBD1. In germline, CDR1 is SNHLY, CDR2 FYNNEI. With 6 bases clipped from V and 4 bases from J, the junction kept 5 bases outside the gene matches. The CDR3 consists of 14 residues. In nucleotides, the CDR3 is TGTGCCAGCAGCCCGACAGGGTTTAATGAAAAACTGTTTTTT. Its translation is CASSPTGFNEKLFF.

CDR3 nucleotides: TGTGCCAGCTTAGGCGACCGGGACTTTTTGGGCGAGCAGTACTTC. Protein sequence: CASLGDRDFLGEQYF. The gene calls are TRBV2 and TRBJ2-5; possibly TRBD2 for D (6 bases). The end of the DNA is better explained by TRBJ2-7, so the J call may be wrong. Germline-derived CDR1 and CDR2 are SNHLY and FYNNEI. The length of the CDR3 is 15 residues.

The CDR3 loop is CASSPSPGTSEAFF. Written as DNA, the CDR3 is TGTGCCAGCAGCCCGAGCCCCGGGACTTCTGAAGCTTTCTTT. The chain has TRBV9 and TRBJ1-1; a possible D gene is TRBD1 (5 bases). This CDR3 comprises 14 residues. CDR1 is SGDLS, CDR2 YYNGEE, per germline. Trimming removed 4 bases at V and 6 bases at J, with 16 bases between.

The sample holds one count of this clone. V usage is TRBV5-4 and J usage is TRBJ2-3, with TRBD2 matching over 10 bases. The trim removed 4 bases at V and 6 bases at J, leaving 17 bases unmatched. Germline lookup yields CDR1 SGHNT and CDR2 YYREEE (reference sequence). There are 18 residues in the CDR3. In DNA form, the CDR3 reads TGTGCCAGCAGCCTCCTCTTAGCGGGGGGCTTAAGGGGTGATACGCAGTATTTT. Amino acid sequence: CASSLLLAGGLRGDTQYF.

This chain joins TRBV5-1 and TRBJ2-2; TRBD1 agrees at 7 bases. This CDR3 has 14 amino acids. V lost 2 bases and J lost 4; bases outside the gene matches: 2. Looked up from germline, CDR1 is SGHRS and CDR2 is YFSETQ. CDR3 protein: CASSFRDSTGELFF. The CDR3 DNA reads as TGCGCCAGCAGCTTCCGGGACAGCACCGGGGAGCTGTTTTTT.

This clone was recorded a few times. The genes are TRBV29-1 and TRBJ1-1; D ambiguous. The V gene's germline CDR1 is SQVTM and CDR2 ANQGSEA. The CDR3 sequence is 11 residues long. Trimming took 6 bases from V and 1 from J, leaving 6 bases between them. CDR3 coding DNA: TGCAGCGTACCAGGGAACACTGAAGCTTTCTTT. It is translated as CSVPGNTEAFF.

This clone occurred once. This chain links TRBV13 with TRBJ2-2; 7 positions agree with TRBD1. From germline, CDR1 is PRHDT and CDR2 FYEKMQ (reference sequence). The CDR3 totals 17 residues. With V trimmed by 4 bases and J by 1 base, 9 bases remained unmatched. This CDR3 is CASSWQGDLLNTGELFF. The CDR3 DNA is TGTGCCAGCAGCTGGCAGGGGGATCTTTTGAACACCGGGGAGCTGTTTTTT. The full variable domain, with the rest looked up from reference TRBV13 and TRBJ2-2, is AAGVIQSPRHLIKEKRETATLKCYPIPRHDTVYWYQQGPGQDPQFLISFYEKMQSDKGSIPDRFSAQQFSDYHSELNMSSLELGDSALYFCASSWQGDLLNTGELFFGEGSRLTVL.

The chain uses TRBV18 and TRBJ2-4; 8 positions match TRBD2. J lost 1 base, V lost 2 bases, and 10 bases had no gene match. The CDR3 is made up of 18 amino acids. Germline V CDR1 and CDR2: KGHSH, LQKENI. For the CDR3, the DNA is TGTGCCAGCTCACCATTTGTGGCGGGGGGCCCCGCCAAAAACATTCAGTACTTC. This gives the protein CASSPFVAGGPAKNIQYF.

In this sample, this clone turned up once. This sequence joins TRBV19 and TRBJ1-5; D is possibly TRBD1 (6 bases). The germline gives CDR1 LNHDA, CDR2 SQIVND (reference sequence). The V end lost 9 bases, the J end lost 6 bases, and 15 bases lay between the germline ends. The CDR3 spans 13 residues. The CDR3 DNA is TGTGCCAGCGCCTACAGGGACGGTCAGCCCCAGCATTTT. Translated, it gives CASAYRDGQPQHF.

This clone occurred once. CDR3 in DNA: TGTGCCAGCAGCTCGACAGGCAACTACGAGCAGTACTTC. It codes for CASSSTGNYEQYF. V and J are TRBV5-6 and TRBJ2-7; a weak D match, TRBD1 (6 bases). Germline V gene sequence: CDR1 SGHDT, CDR2 YYEEEE. Deletions cut 3 bases from V and 3 bases from J, with 10 bases between. CDR3 length equals 13 residues.

CDR3 DNA: TGTGCCAGCAGCTTAGGAGGGGGACAGGGGCTGTTCTCTGGGGCCAACGTCCTGACTTTC. It specifies CASSLGGGQGLFSGANVLTF. This rearrangement joins TRBV7-8 to TRBJ2-6; 10 bases align to TRBD1. This CDR3 has 20 residues. Trimming at V came to 1 base and at J to 0 bases, leaving 9 bases not matched to a gene. The V gene's germline CDR1 is SGHVS and CDR2 FQNEAQ.

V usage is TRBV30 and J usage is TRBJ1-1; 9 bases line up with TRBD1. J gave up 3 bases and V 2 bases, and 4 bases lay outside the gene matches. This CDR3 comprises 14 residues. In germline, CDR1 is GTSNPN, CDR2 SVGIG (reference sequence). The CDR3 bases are TGTGCCTGGAGTCAGACAGGGGGTCACACTGAAGCTTTCTTT. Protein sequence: CAWSQTGGHTEAFF.

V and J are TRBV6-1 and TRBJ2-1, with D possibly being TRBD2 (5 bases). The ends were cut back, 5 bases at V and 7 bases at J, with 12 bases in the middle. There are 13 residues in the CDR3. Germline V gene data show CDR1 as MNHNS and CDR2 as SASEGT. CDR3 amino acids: CASSIRLWNEQFF. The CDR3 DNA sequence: TGTGCCAGCAGTATCCGACTATGGAATGAGCAGTTCTTC.

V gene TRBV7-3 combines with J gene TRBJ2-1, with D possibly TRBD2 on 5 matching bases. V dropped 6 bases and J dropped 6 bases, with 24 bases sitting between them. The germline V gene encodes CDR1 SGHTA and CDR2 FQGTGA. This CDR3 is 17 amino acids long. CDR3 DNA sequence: TGTGCCAGCAGTCACACTGCCTCAAGCGGACCTCTCAATGAGCAGTTCTTC. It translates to CASSHTASSGPLNEQFF.

Written as DNA, the CDR3 is TGTGCCAGCAGCTCCTCTAGCGGGAGCAGCGAGCAGTACTTC. It encodes CASSSSSGSSEQYF. This rearrangement joins TRBV9 to TRBJ2-7; 10 bases line up with TRBD2. The CDR3 is 14 amino acids. The V and J ends lost 4 bases and 6 bases, in that order; junction bases with no gene match: 7. CDR1 is SGDLS and CDR2 is YYNGEE in the germline V gene.

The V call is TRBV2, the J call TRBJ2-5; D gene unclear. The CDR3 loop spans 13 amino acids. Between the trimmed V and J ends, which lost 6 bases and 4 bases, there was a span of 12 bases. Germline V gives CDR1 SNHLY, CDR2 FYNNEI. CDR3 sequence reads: CASRIESGETQYF. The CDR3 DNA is TGTGCCAGCAGGATAGAGTCGGGAGAGACCCAGTACTTC. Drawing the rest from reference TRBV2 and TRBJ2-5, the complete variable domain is EPEVTQTPSHQVTQMGQEVILRCVPISNHLYFYWYRQILGQKVEFLVSFYNNEISEKSEIFDDQFSVERPDGSNFTLKIRSTKLEDSAMYFCASRIESGETQYFGPGTRLLVL.

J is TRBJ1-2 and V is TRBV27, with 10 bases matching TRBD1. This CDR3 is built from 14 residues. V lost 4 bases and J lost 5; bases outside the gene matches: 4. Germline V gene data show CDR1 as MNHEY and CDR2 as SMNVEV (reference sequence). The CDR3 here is CASSSTGGRYGYTF. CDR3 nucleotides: TGTGCCAGCAGTTCGACAGGGGGCAGGTATGGCTACACCTTC.

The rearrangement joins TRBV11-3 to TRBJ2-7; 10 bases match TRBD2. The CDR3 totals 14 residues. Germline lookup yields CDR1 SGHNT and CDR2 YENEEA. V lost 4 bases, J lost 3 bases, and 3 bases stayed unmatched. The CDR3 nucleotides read TGTGCCAGCAGCTACCGGACTAGCGGCTACGAGCAGTACTTC. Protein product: CASSYRTSGYEQYF.